These 31 T cell receptor beta chains share one sample of origin, sequenced in a study of shared clonotypes between healthy human individuals. Method: immunoSEQ multiplex PCR; TCRdb's copy keeps in-frame clones and lacks some. The sample comprises 400,000 or so clones, roughly 96% of which are singletons, and around 0.32% rests with the top ten. Sample: memory CD8+ T cells sorted from blood. Noted subset: CD45RO+ cells pooled with CCR7-negative TemRA cells. The receptor source for this set is a man younger than 40 in good health.

V and J are TRBV12-5 and TRBJ2-3; 11 bases line up with TRBD2. V lost 3 bases, J lost 3 bases, and 8 bases stayed unmatched. From germline, CDR1 is LGHNT and CDR2 FRNRAP. The CDR3 runs 17 residues. The CDR3 here is CASGFLAGGRGTDTQYF. The CDR3 nucleotides are TGTGCTAGTGGTTTCTTAGCGGGAGGGCGAGGGACAGATACGCAGTATTTT.

The chain couples TRBV6-5 to TRBJ1-2, with D possibly TRBD1 on 6 matching bases. V was shortened by 10 bases and J by 5 bases, with 17 bases between the two germline ends. Looked up from germline, CDR1 is MNHEY and CDR2 is SVGAGI. The CDR3 length is 13 residues. CDR3 bases: TGTGCCACATCCACCGGACAGCGGTATGGCTACACCTTC. Amino acid sequence: CATSTGQRYGYTF.

This clone was counted once. The chain uses TRBV30 and TRBJ1-1; D gene uncertain. This CDR3 region has 14 residues. Germline lookup yields CDR1 GTSNPN and CDR2 SVGIG (reference sequence). V was shortened by 0 bases and J by 0 bases, with 8 bases between the two germline ends. The CDR3 nucleotides are TGTGCCTGGAGTGTCGGCCTTATGAACACTGAAGCTTTCTTT. Translated, it gives CAWSVGLMNTEAFF.

The rearrangement joins TRBV28 to TRBJ2-3, with 13 bases lining up with TRBD2. Trimming removed 6 bases from V and 8 bases from J; junction bases left unmatched: 11. The CDR3 length is 16 residues. Looked up from germline, CDR1 is MDHEN and CDR2 is SYDVKM. The chain's CDR3 is CASREPGLAGVGTQYF. The CDR3 DNA follows: TGTGCCAGCAGAGAGCCCGGACTAGCGGGAGTAGGTACGCAGTATTTT.

The rearrangement links TRBV19 to TRBJ2-2, with 11 bases matching TRBD2. V was clipped by 6 bases and J by 1 base; unmatched bases: 10. Per germline, CDR1 LNHDA and CDR2 SQIVND (reference sequence). The CDR3 spans 18 residues. The chain's CDR3 is CASRRTSGLNQNTGELFF. DNA for the CDR3: TGTGCCAGTAGAAGGACTAGCGGGCTTAATCAGAACACCGGGGAGCTGTTTTTT.

The V gene is TRBV2, the J gene TRBJ2-4, with D perhaps TRBD2 (5 bases). V shed 4 bases and J shed 3 bases, with 16 bases lying between them. Germline V gives CDR1 SNHLY, CDR2 FYNNEI. The CDR3 has 16 amino acids. Here the CDR3 DNA reads TGTGCCAGCAGTGTAGAACTCCGGGGTAGCAAAAACATTCAGTACTTC. The encoded protein is CASSVELRGSKNIQYF.

Note on this clone: This CDR3 is also generated by other DNA sequences in the sample. The chain is built from TRBV30 and TRBJ1-5; D gene unclear. CDR3 length: 13 residues. Per the germline V gene, CDR1 is GTSNPN and CDR2 is SVGIG (reference sequence). The germline V and J ends were trimmed by 1 base and 2 bases, with 6 bases remaining between them. The CDR3 DNA sequence: TGTGCCTGGAGTGCCCAGGGCAATCAGCCCCAGCATTTT. Translation gives CAWSAQGNQPQHF.

V usage is TRBV14 and J usage is TRBJ1-2; no clear D. Trimming stripped 5 bases from V and 5 bases from J, with 15 bases between. This CDR3 has 14 residues. Germline V gene sequence: CDR1 SGHDN, CDR2 FVKESK. This CDR3 is CASSENPVKYGYTF. For the CDR3, the DNA is TGTGCCAGCAGCGAAAACCCCGTAAAATATGGCTACACCTTC.

The chain recombines TRBV5-6 with TRBJ1-5; D not certain. The CDR3 consists of 15 residues. Trimming left V 1 base short and J 5 bases short, with 13 bases between. The germline gives CDR1 SGHDT, CDR2 YYEEEE. CDR3 nucleotides: TGTGCCAGCAGCTTGCGTGGGTTCGGATATCAGCCCCAGCATTTT. Translated: CASSLRGFGYQPQHF.

This clone was seen a few times. The V call is TRBV4-1, the J call TRBJ2-5; the D gene is possibly TRBD1 (5 bases). Trimming cost V 3 bases and J 6 bases, with 14 bases left between them. The CDR3 runs to 14 residues. Looked up from germline, CDR1 is MGHRA and CDR2 is YSYEKL. CDR3 residues: CASSHQFKGKTQYF. CDR3 bases: TGCGCCAGCAGCCATCAATTCAAGGGGAAGACCCAGTACTTC.

The chain links TRBV5-1 to TRBJ2-1, with D maybe TRBD1 (5 bases). The V end lost 9 bases, the J end lost 0 bases, and 10 bases lay between the germline ends. Germline CDR1 is SGHRS and CDR2 is YFSETQ. The CDR3 extends over 13 amino acids. CDR3 nucleotide sequence: TGCGCCACCATCGACAGCTCCTACAATGAGCAGTTCTTC. This translates into CATIDSSYNEQFF.

The gene calls are TRBV14 and TRBJ2-7, with 10 bases aligning to TRBD1. Looked up from germline, CDR1 is SGHDN and CDR2 is FVKESK. The V segment lost 4 bases and the J segment 3 bases; nucleotides outside the gene matches: 0. The CDR3 runs 13 residues. The DNA of the CDR3 is TGTGCCAGCAGCCGGACAGGGGGCTACGAGCAGTACTTC. It yields the protein CASSRTGGYEQYF.

CDR3 sequence (DNA): TGTGCCAGTAGAGCCCTCGTGGGAGAGGGGTCAGATACGCAGTATTTT. It yields the protein CASRALVGEGSDTQYF. This chain connects TRBV19 to TRBJ2-3; D might be TRBD1 or TRBD2, each matching 5 bases. This CDR3 comprises 16 residues. Trimming stripped 6 bases from V and 4 bases from J, with 20 bases between. CDR1 is LNHDA, CDR2 SQIVND, per germline (reference sequence). Full variable domain (remainder filled in from reference TRBV19 and TRBJ2-3): DGGITQSPKYLFRKEGQNVTLSCEQNLNHDAMYWYRQDPGQGLRLIYYSQIVNDFQKGDIAEGYSVSREKKESFPLTVTSAQKNPTAFYLCASRALVGEGSDTQYFGPGTRLTVL.

This clone occurred once. CDR3 sequence: CASSKAGTGGTYEQYF. CDR3 in DNA: TGCGCCAGCAGCAAGGCCGGGACAGGGGGAACCTACGAGCAGTACTTC. This rearrangement joins TRBV5-1 to TRBJ2-7; 11 nucleotides match TRBD1. The CDR3 sequence is 16 residues long. Germline V gives CDR1 SGHRS, CDR2 YFSETQ. J gave up 2 bases and V 4 bases, and 8 bases lay outside the gene matches.

The chain employs TRBV7-2 and TRBJ2-7, with 9 bases that match TRBD2. J gave up 4 bases and V 1 base, and 8 bases lay outside the gene matches. Looked up from germline, CDR1 is SGHTA and CDR2 is FQGNSA. CDR3 length: 16 amino acids. The CDR3 DNA sequence: TGTGCCAGCAGCTTAGGGCAGCTAGCGGGAATATACGAGCAGTACTTC. This codes for CASSLGQLAGIYEQYF.

V usage is TRBV5-4 and J usage is TRBJ2-1, with D possibly TRBD1 on 5 matching bases. Trimming left V 0 bases short and J 7 bases short, with 14 bases between. Germline loops: CDR1 SGHNT, CDR2 YYREEE (reference sequence). This CDR3 contains 15 residues. In DNA, the CDR3 is TGTGCCAGCAGCTTGGCCCCTCAGGGCCGGAATGAGCAGTTCTTC. Encoded protein: CASSLAPQGRNEQFF.

This clone was detected only once. The junction differs from germline at one of its ends, possibly a read error. The chain uses TRBV7-7 and TRBJ2-5, with 10 bases lining up with TRBD2. The CDR3 runs to 16 residues. Germline-derived CDR1 and CDR2 are SSHAT and FNYEAQ (reference sequence). Written as DNA, the CDR3 is TGTGCTAGCAGCTTTTCGGTAGCGGGAGGCAGGGAGACCCAGTACTTC. Its protein product is CASSFSVAGGRETQYF.

This chain connects TRBV27 to TRBJ2-3, with TRBD2 as a possible D gene (5 bases). Germline V lookup: CDR1 MNHEY, CDR2 SMNVEV (reference sequence). The V gene lost 2 bases and the J gene lost 6 bases, with 9 bases spanning the gap. CDR3 length: 13 residues. In DNA form, the CDR3 reads TGTGCCAGCAGTTTAGTACAGCGGGATACGCAGTATTTT. It codes for CASSLVQRDTQYF.

Worth noting for this clone: This CDR3 is also generated by other DNA sequences in the sample. The gene calls are TRBV29-1 and TRBJ1-1; D ambiguous. The CDR3 consists of 11 residues. CDR1 SQVTM and CDR2 ANQGSEA come from the germline V gene. Trimming shortened V by 3 bases and J by 1 base, and 3 bases separated the two germline ends. CDR3 in DNA: TGCAGCGTTGAGGGGAACACTGAAGCTTTCTTT. Translation gives CSVEGNTEAFF.

This chain joins TRBV5-8 and TRBJ1-3; unclear D gene. Looked up from germline, CDR1 is SGHTS and CDR2 is YDEGEE. The germline V and J ends were trimmed by 1 base and 1 base, with 6 bases remaining between them. The CDR3 covers 14 residues. The CDR3 here is CASSLWESGNTIYF. The CDR3 DNA reads as TGTGCCAGCAGCTTGTGGGAGTCTGGAAACACCATATATTTT.

This chain links TRBV29-1 with TRBJ2-7; D might be TRBD2 (6 bases). The CDR3 runs to 12 residues. Trimming pared 2 bases from V and 5 bases from J, leaving 10 bases between. Looked up from germline, CDR1 is SQVTM and CDR2 is ANQGSEA. CDR3: CSVESGSNEQYF. In DNA form, the CDR3 reads TGCAGCGTTGAATCCGGGAGCAACGAGCAGTACTTC.

The V and J genes are TRBV5-5 and TRBJ1-5; D may be TRBD1 (5 bases). V was shortened by 0 bases and J by 11 bases, with 12 bases between the two germline ends. The CDR3 has 13 amino acids. Germline lookup yields CDR1 SGHKS and CDR2 YYEKEE (reference sequence). The CDR3 DNA reads TGTGCCAGCAGCTTGGGGGACCCCGAGGCCCAGCATTTT. Protein sequence: CASSLGDPEAQHF.

The genes are TRBV4-2 and TRBJ1-5; D is unclear. The V gene lost 0 bases and the J gene lost 3 bases, with 6 bases spanning the gap. The CDR3 length is 14 residues. Germline V gene sequence: CDR1 LGHNA, CDR2 YNFKEQ. CDR3 in DNA: TGTGCCAGCAGCCAAGATTGGCTCAATCAGCCCCAGCATTTT. Translating it yields CASSQDWLNQPQHF.

This chain uses TRBV19 with TRBJ2-6; D not certain. Germline CDR1 and CDR2: LNHDA and SQIVND (reference sequence). V was shortened by 6 bases and J by 4 bases, with 7 bases between the two germline ends. The CDR3 extends over 13 amino acids. In nucleotides, the CDR3 is TGTGCCAGTAGGAGTGCGGGGGCCAACGTCCTGACTTTC. Amino acids: CASRSAGANVLTF.

This clone turned up a few times. This rearrangement joins TRBV5-6 to TRBJ1-1; D not resolved. Trimming shortened V by 1 base and J by 2 bases, and 3 bases separated the two germline ends. CDR1 is SGHDT, CDR2 YYEEEE, per germline. The CDR3 is 12 amino acids. For the CDR3, the DNA is TGTGCCAGCAGCTTGACAAACACTGAAGCTTTCTTT. Its protein is CASSLTNTEAFF.

As regards this clone: Additional DNA sequences in this sample encode the identical CDR3. This chain joins TRBV5-1 and TRBJ1-2; 7 nucleotides match TRBD1. This CDR3 spans 13 amino acids. V dropped 3 bases and J dropped 3; count of bases not matched to a gene: 2. Germline V lookup: CDR1 SGHRS, CDR2 YFSETQ. CDR3 protein: CASSSTGDYGYTF. Written as DNA, the CDR3 is TGCGCCAGCAGCTCAACAGGGGACTATGGCTACACCTTC.

V is TRBV27 and J is TRBJ2-3; perhaps TRBD2 as D (6 bases). The ends were cut back, 4 bases at V and 4 bases at J, with 15 bases in the middle. Germline values: CDR1 MNHEY, CDR2 SMNVEV (reference sequence). The CDR3 is made up of 15 amino acids. CDR3 in amino acids: CASSSPPGGADTQYF. The CDR3 coding sequence is TGTGCCAGCAGTTCGCCCCCCGGGGGAGCAGATACGCAGTATTTT.

Remarks on this clone: One end of the junction does not line up with germline, which may come from a read error. This chain connects TRBV7-7 to TRBJ2-2, with 10 bases matching TRBD2. CDR3 size: 17 residues. Per the germline V gene, CDR1 is SSHAT and CDR2 is FNYEAQ (reference sequence). CDR3 coding DNA: TGTGCTAGCAGCCCTAGGACTAGCGGAGTGGGAACCGGGGAGCTGTTTTTT. It is translated as CASSPRTSGVGTGELFF.

The V and J genes are TRBV9 and TRBJ2-3, with D uncertain. The CDR3 runs 14 residues. The germline V gene has CDR1 SGDLS and CDR2 YYNGEE. V lost 0 bases, J lost 0 bases, and 5 bases lay in between. Written as DNA, the CDR3 is TGTGCCAGCAGCGTAGAACCGAGCACAGATACGCAGTATTTT. Amino acids: CASSVEPSTDTQYF.

The rearrangement links TRBV5-1 to TRBJ2-1, with TRBD2 matching over 9 bases. The CDR3 totals 17 residues. Germline CDR1 SGHRS, CDR2 YFSETQ. The ends lost 0 bases at V and 3 bases at J; junction bases unmatched: 7. The CDR3 is CASSLAFSGSGYNEQFF. The CDR3 DNA reads as TGCGCCAGCAGCTTGGCGTTTAGCGGGAGCGGCTACAATGAGCAGTTCTTC. The variable domain in full, completed from reference TRBV5-1 and TRBJ2-1, reads KAGVTQTPRYLIKTRGQQVTLSCSPISGHRSVSWYQQTPGQGLQFLFEYFSETQRNKGNFPGRFSGRQFSNSRSEMNVSTLELGDSALYLCASSLAFSGSGYNEQFFGPGTRLTVL.

The genes are TRBV9 and TRBJ2-5; TRBD2 is a possible D gene (6 bases). V was clipped by 4 bases and J by 1 base, with 14 bases between them. CDR3 length: 15 residues. The germline V gene has CDR1 SGDLS and CDR2 YYNGEE. Here the CDR3 reads CASSPRAGFQETQYF. CDR3 sequence (DNA): TGTGCCAGCAGCCCCCGAGCGGGCTTCCAAGAGACCCAGTACTTC.